The 2 T cell receptor beta chains below come from one sample, sequenced in a study of response to subunit inactivated influenza vaccine. TCRdb processed the RT-PCR reads anew with MiXCR; each CDR3 protein has one entry. The sample consists of about 780,000 distinct CDR3 sequences, under 20% of them appearing once. This material consisted of PBMCs from blood, taken 5 days after vaccination. The receptors here all came from a man in his fifties or sixties who received an inactivated influenza vaccine.

The sample holds a few counts of this clonotype. This chain uses TRBV29-1 with TRBJ2-7, with TRBD2 matching 7 bases. This CDR3 has 14 residues. Germline CDR1 SQVTM, CDR2 ANQGSEA. Unmatched junction bases numbered 15, after V lost 4 bases and J lost 9 bases. For the CDR3, the DNA is TGCAGCGTTGCAACCCTAGCGGCTTCCCAAGTGCAGTACTTC. It specifies CSVATLAASQVQYF.

This clonotype was seen a handful of times. The V and J genes are TRBV20-1 and TRBJ2-3; D tentatively fits TRBD1 or TRBD2 (6 bases each). The germline V gene encodes CDR1 DFQATT and CDR2 SNEGSKA (reference sequence). V lost 1 base and J lost 0, with 14 bases in between. This CDR3 is built from 16 residues. The CDR3 DNA follows: TGCAGTGCTAGAGGGCCACGGGGGCCTAGCACAGATACGCAGTATTTT. It is translated as CSARGPRGPSTDTQYF.